The 29 T cell receptor beta chains given below trace back to one sample, sequenced in a study of OX40 agonist ivuxolimab in advanced cancers. The repertoire was sequenced with immunoSEQ multiplex PCR; TCRdb's copy has only in-frame clones and lacks some. This sample has fewer than 85,000 clones; roughly 78% occur once, and the top ten carry about 5.7%. The material sequenced was CD4+ or CD8+ T cells sorted from blood, taken in a trial of the OX40 agonist ivuxolimab. These receptors originate from an adult with an advanced solid tumor such as melanoma, head and neck, liver or kidney cancer.

The rearrangement links TRBV5-4 to TRBJ2-7, with a tentative D call TRBD1 (5 bases). Germline CDR1 is SGHNT and CDR2 is YYREEE (reference sequence). The length of the CDR3 is 15 residues. The V and J ends lost 4 bases and 3 bases respectively, with 17 bases between them. The CDR3: CASSVPGLDVYEQYF. For the CDR3, the DNA is TGTGCCAGCAGCGTTCCAGGGCTAGATGTCTACGAGCAGTACTTC.

The rearrangement links TRBV7-2 to TRBJ1-6; D unresolved. V lost 4 bases and J lost 0, with 7 bases in between. Germline V lookup: CDR1 SGHTA, CDR2 FQGNSA. The CDR3 is 15 residues long. The CDR3 DNA reads TGTGCCAGCAGCTCGGCGAGCTCCTATAATTCACCCCTCCACTTT. Its protein is CASSSASSYNSPLHF.

The rearrangement uses TRBV9 and TRBJ2-4; 8 nucleotides align to TRBD1. Trimming at V came to 4 bases and at J to 6 bases, leaving 9 bases not matched to a gene. The CDR3 length is 15 residues. Germline V gene data show CDR1 as SGDLS and CDR2 as YYNGEE. The CDR3, as DNA: TGTGCCAGCAGCCTTGGACAGGGTTATAGAAACATTCAGTACTTC. Its translation is CASSLGQGYRNIQYF.

The chain is built from TRBV28 and TRBJ2-2; D uncertain. The V end lost 4 bases, the J end lost 6 bases, and 18 bases lay between the germline ends. Germline V gene data show CDR1 as MDHEN and CDR2 as SYDVKM. The CDR3 covers 16 residues. CDR3 in DNA: TGTGCCAGCAGTTCCCCGAACCCCGGAGACGCCGGGGAGCTGTTTTTT. Its translation is CASSSPNPGDAGELFF.

With regard to this clone: This same CDR3 is encoded by further DNA sequences in the sample. The chain uses TRBV5-1 and TRBJ1-1; D not resolved. Trimming pared 0 bases from V and 0 bases from J, leaving 3 bases between. Looked up from germline, CDR1 is SGHRS and CDR2 is YFSETQ. The CDR3 has 13 amino acids. DNA of the CDR3: TGCGCCAGCAGCTTGGCGGTGAACACTGAAGCTTTCTTT. It codes for CASSLAVNTEAFF.

This chain links TRBV27 with TRBJ1-2, with D possibly matching TRBD1 (5 bases). Germline CDR1 is MNHEY and CDR2 is SMNVEV (reference sequence). CDR3 length equals 13 residues. V was clipped by 8 bases and J by 1 base, with 11 bases between them. DNA for the CDR3: TGTGCCAGCTGGGGGGACCGTAACTATGGCTACACCTTC. It codes for CASWGDRNYGYTF.

The V and J genes are TRBV2 and TRBJ2-5, with TRBD2 identical over 9 bases. CDR1 and CDR2 (germline): SNHLY, FYNNEI. This CDR3 has 15 amino acids. With 2 bases clipped from V and 3 bases from J, the junction kept 4 bases outside the gene matches. The CDR3 loop reads CASSERLAGKETQYF. CDR3 sequence (DNA): TGTGCCAGCAGTGAAAGGCTAGCGGGGAAAGAGACCCAGTACTTC.

The chain joins TRBV5-6 to TRBJ1-4; perhaps TRBD1 as D (5 bases). The germline CDR1 and CDR2 sequences are SGHDT and YYEEEE. The CDR3 covers 15 residues. V was shortened by 4 bases and J by 2 bases, with 12 bases between the two germline ends. CDR3 nucleotides: TGTGCCAGCAGCCCGCTTGGGACGACTAATGAAAAACTGTTTTTT. As protein: CASSPLGTTNEKLFF.

The gene calls are TRBV10-1 and TRBJ1-1, with D unresolved. CDR1 and CDR2 (germline): WNHNN, SYGVQD (reference sequence). The ends were cut back, 0 bases at V and 8 bases at J, with 10 bases in the middle. This CDR3 has 13 residues. The CDR3 protein is CASSESSPEEAFF. CDR3 nucleotide sequence: TGCGCCAGCAGTGAGTCGTCTCCCGAAGAAGCTTTCTTT.

V gene TRBV18 combines with J gene TRBJ1-4; the D is unclear. The CDR3 covers 12 residues. Germline lookup yields CDR1 KGHSH and CDR2 LQKENI. The germline V and J ends were trimmed by 6 bases and 8 bases, with 10 bases remaining between them. As DNA, the CDR3 is TGTGCCAGCTCCCCCAGGCAAGAAAAACTGTTTTTT. Amino acids: CASSPRQEKLFF.

V gene TRBV7-2 combines with J gene TRBJ1-2; D not resolved. Per germline, CDR1 SGHTA and CDR2 FQGNSA. The CDR3 totals 13 residues. Trimming removed 1 base from V and 2 bases from J, with 5 bases in between. CDR3 region: CASSLGQNYGYTF. CDR3 coding DNA: TGTGCCAGCAGCTTAGGACAAAACTATGGCTACACCTTC.

As DNA, the CDR3 is TGTGCCAGCAGCTTGAGAGGGACCGAGAGTTCACCCCTCCACTTT. As protein: CASSLRGTESSPLHF. V gene TRBV5-5 combines with J gene TRBJ1-6, with a possible D match to TRBD1 (5 bases). This CDR3 has 15 amino acids. V was shortened by 1 base and J by 9 bases, with 14 bases between the two germline ends. CDR1 is SGHKS, CDR2 YYEKEE, per germline (reference sequence).

The J gene is TRBJ1-5, the V gene TRBV7-2, with D tentatively TRBD1 (5 bases). Germline V CDR1 and CDR2: SGHTA, FQGNSA. Trimming removed 4 bases at V and 3 bases at J, with 10 bases between. The CDR3 has 14 residues. CDR3 bases: TGTGCCAGCAGCTCAGACAGATTCAATCAGCCCCAGCATTTT. Protein product: CASSSDRFNQPQHF.

The chain joins TRBV4-2 to TRBJ1-2, with 7 bases fitting TRBD1. The CDR3 runs 14 residues. J was trimmed by 2 bases and V by 4 bases; bases with no gene match: 4. Per germline, CDR1 LGHNA and CDR2 YNFKEQ. The CDR3 region has the DNA TGTGCCAGCAGCCGCAACAGGGGAAACTATGGCTACACCTTC. It specifies CASSRNRGNYGYTF.

The chain couples TRBV5-4 to TRBJ1-2; 7 bases are a match to TRBD1. The CDR3 totals 14 residues. Germline values: CDR1 SGHNT, CDR2 YYREEE (reference sequence). J was trimmed by 5 bases and V by 0 bases; bases with no gene match: 4. In DNA form, the CDR3 reads TGTGCCAGCAGCTTGGCCTTGACAGGGTATGGCTACACCTTC. The encoded protein is CASSLALTGYGYTF.

This sequence joins TRBV27 and TRBJ2-1, with 8 bases that match TRBD2. The CDR3 runs 16 residues. CDR1 and CDR2 (germline): MNHEY, SMNVEV (reference sequence). Trimming took 1 base from V and 5 from J; bases not matched to a gene: 7. This CDR3 reads CASSLLAIAGHNEQFF. CDR3 sequence (DNA): TGTGCCAGCAGTTTATTAGCAATAGCGGGGCACAATGAGCAGTTCTTC.

V is TRBV7-2 and J is TRBJ1-1; TRBD1 is a possible D gene (6 bases). CDR1 and CDR2 (germline): SGHTA, FQGNSA. Trimming cost V 0 bases and J 7 bases, with 9 bases left between them. The CDR3 has 13 amino acids. The CDR3 here is CASSLAGAIEAFF. CDR3 DNA: TGTGCCAGCAGCTTAGCGGGGGCGATTGAAGCTTTCTTT.

About this clone: One end of the junction varies from germline; a read error may be responsible. The chain combines TRBV7-9 with TRBJ2-7; 8 positions match TRBD1. CDR1 is SEHNR, CDR2 FQNEAQ, per germline (reference sequence). The CDR3 is made up of 15 amino acids. CDR3 bases: TGTGCCAGCAGCTTTCCCGGGACAGGCCTCTACGAACAGTACTTC. Translating it yields CASSFPGTGLYEQYF.

The gene calls are TRBV30 and TRBJ1-3, with D uncertain. Trimming removed 2 bases from V and 1 base from J, with 12 bases in between. Germline V gene sequence: CDR1 GTSNPN, CDR2 SVGIG (reference sequence). The CDR3 sequence is 15 residues long. The CDR3 is CAWSFGRASGNTIYF. Written as DNA, the CDR3 is TGTGCCTGGAGTTTCGGTCGAGCATCTGGAAACACCATATATTTT.

Points on this clone: Relative to the germline gene, one junction end is altered; a read error may explain this. The V gene is TRBV5-4, the J gene TRBJ1-2, with 7 bases fitting TRBD1. Germline lookup yields CDR1 SGHNT and CDR2 YYREEE (reference sequence). The CDR3 covers 15 residues. CDR3 nucleotides: TGCGCCAGCAGCCAAGAAACGGTGCAGGGGGGCGGCTACACCTTC. It specifies CASSQETVQGGGYTF.

This chain connects TRBV6-6 to TRBJ1-2; D is undetermined. Looked up from germline, CDR1 is MNHNY and CDR2 is SVGAGI (reference sequence). The CDR3 runs 14 residues. V lost 5 bases to trimming and J lost 8 bases, with 18 bases between them. Here the CDR3 DNA reads TGTGCCAGCAGTACACACCCAGAAGGCGGCGGCTACACCTTC. Its protein product is CASSTHPEGGGYTF.

V is TRBV7-3 and J is TRBJ1-2, with D maybe TRBD1 (5 bases). Per the germline V gene, CDR1 is SGHTA and CDR2 is FQGTGA. This CDR3 region has 14 residues. V dropped 7 bases and J dropped 4 bases, with 16 bases sitting between them. The CDR3 sequence: CASTARGSIYGYTF. The CDR3 DNA sequence: TGTGCCAGCACCGCGAGGGGCTCTATCTATGGCTACACCTTC.

The chain is built from TRBV18 and TRBJ2-6, with unresolved D. The V and J ends lost 4 bases and 0 bases respectively, with 7 bases between them. The CDR3 has 15 amino acids. Germline loops: CDR1 KGHSH, CDR2 LQKENI. CDR3 bases: TGTGCCAGCTCACGATTGCTCTCTGGGGCCAACGTCCTGACTTTC. Translated: CASSRLLSGANVLTF.

The chain is built from TRBV7-2 and TRBJ2-7; unclear D gene. Germline lookup yields CDR1 SGHTA and CDR2 FQGNSA. Trimming took off 3 bases at V and 1 base at J, with 7 bases between the two ends. The CDR3 is 13 residues long. CDR3 residues: CASSFSRSYEQYF. CDR3 coding DNA: TGTGCCAGCAGCTTTTCTCGTTCCTACGAGCAGTACTTC.

This clone has only one observation. The chain carries TRBV4-1 and TRBJ2-3; 9 bases align to TRBD2. CDR1 and CDR2 (germline): MGHRA, YSYEKL. The V and J ends lost 1 base and 0 bases, in that order; junction bases with no gene match: 5. There are 17 residues in the CDR3. The CDR3 sequence is CASSQVTSGTSTDTQYF. Written as DNA, the CDR3 is TGCGCCAGCAGCCAAGTGACTAGCGGCACTAGCACAGATACGCAGTATTTT.

The chain recombines TRBV6-6 with TRBJ2-5; D remains unclear. CDR1 is MNHNY and CDR2 is SVGAGI in the germline V gene (reference sequence). V dropped 3 bases and J dropped 4 bases, with 3 bases sitting between them. The CDR3 contains 11 residues. This CDR3 is CASSYLETQYF. CDR3 sequence (DNA): TGTGCCAGCAGTTATTTAGAGACCCAGTACTTC.

Worth noting for this clone: Mismatch with germline at one junction end may stem from a read error. This chain links TRBV15 with TRBJ2-5; TRBD2 aligns across 8 bases. CDR3 size: 13 residues. CDR1 is LNHNV and CDR2 is YYDKDF in the germline V gene (reference sequence). The chain's CDR3 is CATSREREEPLHF. For the CDR3, the DNA is TGTGCCACCAGCAGAGAGCGGGAGGAACCCCTACACTTC.

Many counts were recorded for this clone. CDR3 DNA sequence: TGTGCCAGCTCACCACGTCTAGCGTTCGATGAGCAGTTCTTC. Translation: CASSPRLAFDEQFF. The genes are TRBV18 and TRBJ2-1; TRBD2 might be the D (6 bases). The V end lost 1 base, the J end lost 8 bases, and 12 bases lay between the germline ends. The germline V gene encodes CDR1 KGHSH and CDR2 LQKENI. The CDR3 has 14 amino acids.

The CDR3, as DNA: TGCGCCAGCACCCTTAGGGCGTCGACGGGCAATGAGCAGTTCTTC. Its translation: CASTLRASTGNEQFF. This sequence joins TRBV5-1 and TRBJ2-1; D not certain. Germline V gene sequence: CDR1 SGHRS, CDR2 YFSETQ. This CDR3 is 15 amino acids long. V was clipped by 6 bases and J by 6 bases, with 19 bases between them.